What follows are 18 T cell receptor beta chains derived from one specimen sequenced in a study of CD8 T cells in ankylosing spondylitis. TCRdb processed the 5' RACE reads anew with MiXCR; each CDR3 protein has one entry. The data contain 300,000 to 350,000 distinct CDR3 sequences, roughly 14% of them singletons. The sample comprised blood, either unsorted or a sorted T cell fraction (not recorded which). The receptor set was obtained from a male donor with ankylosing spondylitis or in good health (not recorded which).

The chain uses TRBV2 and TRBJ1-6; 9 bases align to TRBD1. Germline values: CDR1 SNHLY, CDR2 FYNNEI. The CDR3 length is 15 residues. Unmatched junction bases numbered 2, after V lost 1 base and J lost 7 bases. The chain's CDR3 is CASSEGGTGNSPLHF. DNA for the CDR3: TGTGCCAGCAGTGAAGGCGGGACAGGGAATTCACCCCTCCACTTT.

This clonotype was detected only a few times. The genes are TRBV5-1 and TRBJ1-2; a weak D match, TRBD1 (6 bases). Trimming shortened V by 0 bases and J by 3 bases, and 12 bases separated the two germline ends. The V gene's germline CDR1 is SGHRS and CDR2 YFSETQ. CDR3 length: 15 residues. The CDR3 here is CASSLDVGGYYGYTF. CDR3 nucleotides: TGCGCCAGCAGCTTGGATGTCGGGGGCTACTATGGCTACACCTTC.

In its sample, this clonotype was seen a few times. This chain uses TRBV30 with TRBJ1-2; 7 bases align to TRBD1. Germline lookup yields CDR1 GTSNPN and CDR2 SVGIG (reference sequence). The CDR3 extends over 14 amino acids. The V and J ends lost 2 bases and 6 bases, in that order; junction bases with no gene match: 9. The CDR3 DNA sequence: TGTGCCTGGAGTCCAGGACAGGTGAACCATGGCTACACCTTC. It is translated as CAWSPGQVNHGYTF.

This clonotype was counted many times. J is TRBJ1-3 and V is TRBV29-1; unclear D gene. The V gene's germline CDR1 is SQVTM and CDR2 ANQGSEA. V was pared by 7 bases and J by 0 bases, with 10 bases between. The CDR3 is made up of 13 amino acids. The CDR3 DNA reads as TGCAGCGCTTCAAAAACCTCTGGAAACACCATATATTTT. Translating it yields CSASKTSGNTIYF.

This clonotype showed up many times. The chain's CDR3 is CASRDFRGSRNTEAFF. The DNA of the CDR3 is TGTGCCAGCCGCGACTTCAGGGGAAGCAGAAACACTGAAGCTTTCTTT. The chain recombines TRBV2 with TRBJ1-1; maybe TRBD1 (6 bases). V was clipped by 8 bases and J by 2 bases, with 21 bases between them. The CDR3 is 16 residues long. Germline CDR1 reads SNHLY; CDR2 reads FYNNEI.

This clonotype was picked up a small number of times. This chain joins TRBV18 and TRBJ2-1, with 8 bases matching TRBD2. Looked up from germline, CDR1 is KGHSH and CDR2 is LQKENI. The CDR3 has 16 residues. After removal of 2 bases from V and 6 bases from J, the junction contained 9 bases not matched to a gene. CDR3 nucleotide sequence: TGTGCCAGCTCACCATCTCGCGGGGGGACCTTCAATGAGCAGTTCTTC. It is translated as CASSPSRGGTFNEQFF.

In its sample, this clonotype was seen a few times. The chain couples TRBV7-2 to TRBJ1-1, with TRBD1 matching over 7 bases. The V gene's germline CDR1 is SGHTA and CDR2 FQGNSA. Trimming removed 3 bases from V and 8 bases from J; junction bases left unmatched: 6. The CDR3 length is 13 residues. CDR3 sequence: CASSFTTGFEAFF. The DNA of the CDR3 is TGTGCCAGCAGCTTCACGACAGGGTTCGAAGCTTTCTTT.

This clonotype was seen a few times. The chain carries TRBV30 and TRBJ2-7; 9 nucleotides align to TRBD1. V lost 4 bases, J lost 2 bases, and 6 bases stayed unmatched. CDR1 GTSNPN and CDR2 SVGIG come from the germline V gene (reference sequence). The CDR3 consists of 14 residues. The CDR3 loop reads CAWTMDRGAYEQYF. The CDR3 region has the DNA TGTGCCTGGACTATGGACAGGGGAGCCTACGAGCAGTACTTC.

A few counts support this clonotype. DNA for the CDR3: TGCGCCAGCAGCTCTGAATCTAACTATGGCTACACCTTC. Its translation is CASSSESNYGYTF. The V call is TRBV5-1, the J call TRBJ1-2; D ambiguous. This CDR3 has 13 amino acids. Trimming shortened V by 3 bases and J by 0 bases, and 6 bases separated the two germline ends. CDR1 and CDR2 from the germline V gene are SGHRS and YFSETQ.

The DNA for the CDR3 is TGTGCCAGCAGTTTCCGACAGGGCGGCATCAATGAGCAGTTCTTC. Translation gives CASSFRQGGINEQFF. This chain joins TRBV12-3 or TRBV12-4 and TRBJ2-1; TRBD1 matches 7 bases. The V gene end was trimmed by 3 bases and the J gene end by 6 bases; junction bases not matched to a gene: 8. This CDR3 spans 15 amino acids.

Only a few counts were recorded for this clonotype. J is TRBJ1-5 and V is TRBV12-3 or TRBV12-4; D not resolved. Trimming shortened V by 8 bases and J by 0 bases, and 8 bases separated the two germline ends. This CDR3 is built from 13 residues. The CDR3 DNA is TGTGCCAGCGCAAGAAATAGCAATCAGCCCCAGCATTTT. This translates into CASARNSNQPQHF.

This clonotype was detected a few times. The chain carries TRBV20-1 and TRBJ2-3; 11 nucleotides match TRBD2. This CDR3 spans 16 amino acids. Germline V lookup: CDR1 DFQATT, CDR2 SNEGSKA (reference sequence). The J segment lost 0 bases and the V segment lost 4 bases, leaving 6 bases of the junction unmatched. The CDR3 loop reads CSAITSGGLSTDTQYF. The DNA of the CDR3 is TGCAGTGCTATCACTAGCGGGGGATTAAGCACAGATACGCAGTATTTT.

The CDR3 sequence is CAISEAGLTSTDTQYF. The CDR3 bases are TGTGCCATCAGTGAGGCGGGTCTAACAAGCACAGATACGCAGTATTTT. The chain joins TRBV10-3 to TRBJ2-3; weak D call: TRBD2 (5 bases). This CDR3 region has 16 residues. Between the trimmed V and J ends, which lost 2 bases and 0 bases, there was a span of 12 bases. Germline assignment: CDR1 ENHRY and CDR2 SYGVKD.

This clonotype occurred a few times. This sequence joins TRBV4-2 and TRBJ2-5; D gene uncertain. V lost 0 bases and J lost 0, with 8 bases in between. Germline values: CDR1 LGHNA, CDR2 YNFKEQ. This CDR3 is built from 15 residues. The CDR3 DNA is TGTGCCAGCAGCCAAGAGGCTAGATACCAAGAGACCCAGTACTTC. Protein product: CASSQEARYQETQYF.

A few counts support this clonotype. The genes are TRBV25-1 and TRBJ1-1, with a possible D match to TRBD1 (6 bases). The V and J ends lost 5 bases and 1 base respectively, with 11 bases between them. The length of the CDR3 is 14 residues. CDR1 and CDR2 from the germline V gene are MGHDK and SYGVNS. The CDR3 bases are TGTGCCAGCAGTATTAAGGGGGGGAACACTGAAGCTTTCTTT. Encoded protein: CASSIKGGNTEAFF.

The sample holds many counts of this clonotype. The CDR3 region has the DNA TGTGCCAGCATACTAGACAGGGCCGTACCCCCTGAAGCTTTCTTT. It codes for CASILDRAVPPEAFF. The chain recombines TRBV28 with TRBJ1-1, with TRBD1 identical over 7 bases. Germline lookup yields CDR1 MDHEN and CDR2 SYDVKM. Trimming took 7 bases from V and 6 from J; bases not matched to a gene: 14. This CDR3 has 15 residues. Supplemented by reference TRBV28 and TRBJ1-1, the full variable domain reads DVKVTQSSRYLVKRTGEKVFLECVQDMDHENMFWYRQDPGLGLRLIYFSYDVKMKEKGDIPEGYSVSREKKERFSLILESASTNQTSMYLCASILDRAVPPEAFFGQGTRLTVV.

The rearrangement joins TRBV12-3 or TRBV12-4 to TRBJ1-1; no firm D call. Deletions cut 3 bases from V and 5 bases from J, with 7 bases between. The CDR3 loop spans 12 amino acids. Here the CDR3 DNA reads TGTGCCAGCAGTTTCGTGAGGACTGAAGCTTTCTTT. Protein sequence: CASSFVRTEAFF.

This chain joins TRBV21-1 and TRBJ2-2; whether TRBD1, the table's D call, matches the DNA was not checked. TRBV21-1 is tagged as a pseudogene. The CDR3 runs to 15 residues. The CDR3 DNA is TGTGCCAGCAGCAAAACCACAGGGAACACCGGGGAGCTGTTTTTT. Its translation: CASSKTTGNTGELFF.